Given below is one T cell receptor beta chain in context. This entry is derived from a study of blood T cell repertoires in COVID-19. Study at large: T cells, B-cell-depleted T cells, or PBMCs provided the cDNA or gDNA that served as material.

In the original workflow: Amplified reference gene primers provided the basis for estimating nucleated cell counts. Some clones are missing from TCRdb's copy, which holds only in-frame ones; the method was immunoSEQ multiplex PCR. V and J calls and clone size follow that table, whereas D and trimming were derived from the DNA. The sample contains some 200,000 clones, around 80% of which appear only once. The V and J ends lost 3 bases and 4 bases respectively, with 11 bases between them. Germline assignment: CDR1 MNHEY and CDR2 SMNVEV (reference sequence). This CDR3 region has 14 residues. The sequenced material came from peripheral blood. The receptor's source is a man between 25 and 39 years old with active or convalescent COVID-19. V and J are TRBV27 and TRBJ2-3, with D possibly matching TRBD2 (6 bases). This CDR3 reads CASSLSGAPDTQYF. The CDR3 nucleotides read TGTGCCAGCAGTTTGTCGGGAGCCCCAGATACGCAGTATTTT.